This T cell receptor (beta chain) was sequenced during a study of identical twins. Unique molecular identifiers were present on the cDNA, which also gained a universal primer site by template switching. MiXCR was run by TCRdb on the 5' RACE reads, yielding one entry per CDR3 protein. This repertoire shows roughly 630,000 distinct CDR3 sequences, under 8.5% found once; its top ten account for roughly 1.6%. The germline V gene encodes CDR1 MNHEY and CDR2 SMNVEV (reference sequence). The CDR3 totals 14 residues. Trimming took 5 bases from V and 7 from J, leaving 17 bases between them. Broader study findings: Modeled out-of-frame TCR alpha sharing in monozygotic twins fell below observed levels. Fewer insertions characterized abundant cord blood beta clonotypes, whereas memory repertoires showed none.

This clonotype has just a few counts. Its antigen is currently unknown. A further study also used this sample, focusing on yellow fever vaccine responses in identical twins.

The V and J genes are TRBV27 and TRBJ1-1; no clear D. The clonotype was recovered from a woman aged 18-29 years in good health. The specimen was PBMCs. The CDR3 spells CASSPSGYLVEAFF. CDR3 bases: TGTGCCAGCAGTCCGTCCGGGTATCTCGTTGAAGCTTTCTTT.